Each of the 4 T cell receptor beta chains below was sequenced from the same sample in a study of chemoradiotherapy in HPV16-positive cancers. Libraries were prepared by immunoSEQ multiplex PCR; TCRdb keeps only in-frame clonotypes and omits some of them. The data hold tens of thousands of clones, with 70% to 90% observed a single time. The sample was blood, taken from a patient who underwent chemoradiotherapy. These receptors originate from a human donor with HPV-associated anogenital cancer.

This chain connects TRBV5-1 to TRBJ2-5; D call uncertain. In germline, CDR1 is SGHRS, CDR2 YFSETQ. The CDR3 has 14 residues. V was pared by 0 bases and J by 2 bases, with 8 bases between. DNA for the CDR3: TGCGCCAGCAGCTTGGTGTTACAGCAAGAGACCCAGTACTTC. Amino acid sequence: CASSLVLQQETQYF.

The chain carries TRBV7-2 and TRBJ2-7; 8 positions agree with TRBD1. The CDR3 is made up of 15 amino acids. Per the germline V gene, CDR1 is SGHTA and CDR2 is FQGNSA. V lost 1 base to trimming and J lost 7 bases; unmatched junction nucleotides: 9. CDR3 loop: CASSLGAGQAGEQYF. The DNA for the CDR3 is TGTGCCAGCAGCTTAGGGGCGGGACAGGCGGGAGAGCAGTACTTC.

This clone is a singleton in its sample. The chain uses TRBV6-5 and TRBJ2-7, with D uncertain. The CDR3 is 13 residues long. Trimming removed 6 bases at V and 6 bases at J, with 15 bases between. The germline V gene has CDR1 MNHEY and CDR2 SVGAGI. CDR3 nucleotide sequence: TGTGCCAGCAGGCCCCACCCTAACGGCGAGCAGTACTTC. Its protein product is CASRPHPNGEQYF.

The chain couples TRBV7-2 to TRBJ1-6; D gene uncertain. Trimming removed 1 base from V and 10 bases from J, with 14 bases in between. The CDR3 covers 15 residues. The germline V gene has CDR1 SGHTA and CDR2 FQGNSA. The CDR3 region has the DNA TGTGCCAGCAGCTTAGGGTTGGCACAGTCGTCACCCCTCCACTTT. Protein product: CASSLGLAQSSPLHF.